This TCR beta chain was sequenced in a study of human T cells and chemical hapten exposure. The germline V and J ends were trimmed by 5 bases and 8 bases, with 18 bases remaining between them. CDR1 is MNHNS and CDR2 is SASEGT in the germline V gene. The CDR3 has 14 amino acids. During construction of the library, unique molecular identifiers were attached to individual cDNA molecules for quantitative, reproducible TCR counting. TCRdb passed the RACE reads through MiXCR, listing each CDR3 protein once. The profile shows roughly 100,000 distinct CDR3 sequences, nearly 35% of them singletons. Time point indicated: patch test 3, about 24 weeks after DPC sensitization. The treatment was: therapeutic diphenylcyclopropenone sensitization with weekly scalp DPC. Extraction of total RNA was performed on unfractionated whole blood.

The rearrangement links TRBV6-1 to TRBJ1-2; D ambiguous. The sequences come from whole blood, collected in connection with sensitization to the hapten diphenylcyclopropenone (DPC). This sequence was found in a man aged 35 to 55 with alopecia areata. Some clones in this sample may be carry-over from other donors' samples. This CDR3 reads CASSSTSSPGGYTF. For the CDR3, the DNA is TGTGCCAGCAGTTCTACATCCTCTCCCGGAGGCTACACCTTC.